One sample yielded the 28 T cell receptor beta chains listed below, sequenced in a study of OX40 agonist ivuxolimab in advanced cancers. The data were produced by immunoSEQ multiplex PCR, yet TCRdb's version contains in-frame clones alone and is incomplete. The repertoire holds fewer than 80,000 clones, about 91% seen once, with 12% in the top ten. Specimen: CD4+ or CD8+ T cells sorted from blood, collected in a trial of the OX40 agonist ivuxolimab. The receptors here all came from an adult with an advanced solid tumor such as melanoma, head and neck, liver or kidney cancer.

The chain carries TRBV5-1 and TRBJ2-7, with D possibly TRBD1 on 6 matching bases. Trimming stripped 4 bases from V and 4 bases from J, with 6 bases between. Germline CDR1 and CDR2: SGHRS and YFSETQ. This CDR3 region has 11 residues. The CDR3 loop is CASSTGYEQYF. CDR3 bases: TGCGCCAGCAGCACAGGGTACGAGCAGTACTTC.

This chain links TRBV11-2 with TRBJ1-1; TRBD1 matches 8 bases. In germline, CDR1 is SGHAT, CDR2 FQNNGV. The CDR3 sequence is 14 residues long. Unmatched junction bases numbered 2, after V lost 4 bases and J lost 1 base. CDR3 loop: CASSSGQANTEAFF. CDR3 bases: TGTGCCAGCAGCTCGGGACAGGCGAACACTGAAGCTTTCTTT.

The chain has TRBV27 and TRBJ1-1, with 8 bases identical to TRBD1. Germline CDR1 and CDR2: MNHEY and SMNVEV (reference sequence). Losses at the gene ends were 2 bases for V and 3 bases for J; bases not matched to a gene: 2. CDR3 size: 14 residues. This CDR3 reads CASSLGTGYTEAFF. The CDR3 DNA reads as TGTGCCAGCAGTTTAGGGACAGGCTACACTGAAGCTTTCTTT.

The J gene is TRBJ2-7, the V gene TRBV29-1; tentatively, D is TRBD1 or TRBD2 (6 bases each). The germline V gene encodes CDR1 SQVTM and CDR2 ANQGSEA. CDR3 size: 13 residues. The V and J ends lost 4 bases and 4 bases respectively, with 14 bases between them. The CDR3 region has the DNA TGCAGCGTTGTGGGGGGCCTCACTTACGAGCAGTACTTC. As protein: CSVVGGLTYEQYF.

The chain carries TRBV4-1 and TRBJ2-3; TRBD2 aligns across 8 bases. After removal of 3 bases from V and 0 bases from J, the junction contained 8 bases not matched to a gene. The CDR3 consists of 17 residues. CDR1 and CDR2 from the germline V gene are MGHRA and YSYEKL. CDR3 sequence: CASSQKDSGGSTDTQYF. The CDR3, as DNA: TGCGCCAGCAGCCAGAAGGACAGCGGGGGCAGCACAGATACGCAGTATTTT.

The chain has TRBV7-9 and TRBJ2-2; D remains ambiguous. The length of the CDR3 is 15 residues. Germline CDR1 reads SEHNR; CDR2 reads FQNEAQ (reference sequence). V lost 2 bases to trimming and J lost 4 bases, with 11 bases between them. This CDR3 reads CASSLMIPGTGELFF. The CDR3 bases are TGTGCCAGCAGCTTAATGATCCCGGGCACCGGGGAGCTGTTTTTT.

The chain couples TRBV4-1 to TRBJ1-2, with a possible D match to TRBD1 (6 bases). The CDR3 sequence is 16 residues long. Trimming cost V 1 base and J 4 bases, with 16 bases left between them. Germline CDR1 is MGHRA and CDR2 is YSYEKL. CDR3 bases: TGCGCCAGCAGCCAAGGTGGGGGGCCCCTAGGCTATGGCTACACCTTC. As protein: CASSQGGGPLGYGYTF.

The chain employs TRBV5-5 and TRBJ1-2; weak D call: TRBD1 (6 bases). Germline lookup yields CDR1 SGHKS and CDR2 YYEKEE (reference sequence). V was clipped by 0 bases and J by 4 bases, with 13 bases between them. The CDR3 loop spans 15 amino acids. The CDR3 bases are TGTGCCAGCAGCTTGGTAGCCGGGGGCGGCTATGGCTACACCTTC. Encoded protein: CASSLVAGGGYGYTF.

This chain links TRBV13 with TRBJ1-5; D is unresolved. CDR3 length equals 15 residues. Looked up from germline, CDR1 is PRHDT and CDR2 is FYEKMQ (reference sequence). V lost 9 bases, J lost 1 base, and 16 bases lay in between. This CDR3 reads CARASWASSNQPQHF. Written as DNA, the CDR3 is TGTGCCAGAGCAAGCTGGGCCAGCAGCAATCAGCCCCAGCATTTT.

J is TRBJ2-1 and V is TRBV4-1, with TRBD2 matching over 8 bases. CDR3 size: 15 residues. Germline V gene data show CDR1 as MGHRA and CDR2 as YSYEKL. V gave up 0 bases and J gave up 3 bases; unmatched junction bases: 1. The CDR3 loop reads CASSQEGTSYNEQFF. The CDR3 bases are TGCGCCAGCAGCCAAGAGGGGACTAGCTACAATGAGCAGTTCTTC.

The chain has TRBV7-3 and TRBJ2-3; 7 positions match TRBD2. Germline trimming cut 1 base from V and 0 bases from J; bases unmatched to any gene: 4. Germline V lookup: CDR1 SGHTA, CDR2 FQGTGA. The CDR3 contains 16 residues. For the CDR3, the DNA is TGTGCCAGCAGCTTAAGTATTAGCGGGAGCACAGATACGCAGTATTTT. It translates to CASSLSISGSTDTQYF.

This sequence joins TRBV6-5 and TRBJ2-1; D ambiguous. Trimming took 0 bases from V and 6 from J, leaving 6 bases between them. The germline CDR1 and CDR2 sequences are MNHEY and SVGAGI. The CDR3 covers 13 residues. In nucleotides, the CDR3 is TGTGCCAGCAGTTACTCAGGGTCCAATGAGCAGTTCTTC. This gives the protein CASSYSGSNEQFF.

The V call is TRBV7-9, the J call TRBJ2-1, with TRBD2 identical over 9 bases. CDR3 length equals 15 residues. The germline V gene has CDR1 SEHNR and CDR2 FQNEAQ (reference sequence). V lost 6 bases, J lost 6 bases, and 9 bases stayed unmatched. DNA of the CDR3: TGTGCCAGCAGAGCCGGGACTAGCTTCGTCAATGAGCAGTTCTTC. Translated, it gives CASRAGTSFVNEQFF.

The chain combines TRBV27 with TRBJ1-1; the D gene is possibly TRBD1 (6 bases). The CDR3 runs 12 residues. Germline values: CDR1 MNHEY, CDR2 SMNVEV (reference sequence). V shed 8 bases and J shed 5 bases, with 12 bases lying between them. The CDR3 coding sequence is TGTGCCAGCGGATCCAGGGGAACTGAAGCTTTCTTT. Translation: CASGSRGTEAFF.

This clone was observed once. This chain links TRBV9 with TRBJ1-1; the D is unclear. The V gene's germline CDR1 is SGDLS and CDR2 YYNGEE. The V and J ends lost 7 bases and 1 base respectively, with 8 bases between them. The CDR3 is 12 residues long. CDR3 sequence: CASQVPNTEAFF. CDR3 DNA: TGTGCCAGCCAAGTGCCGAACACTGAAGCTTTCTTT.

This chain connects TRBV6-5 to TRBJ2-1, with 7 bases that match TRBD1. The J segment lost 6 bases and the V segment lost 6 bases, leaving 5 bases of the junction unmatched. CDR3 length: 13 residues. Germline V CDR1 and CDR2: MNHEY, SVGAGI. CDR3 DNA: TGTGCCAGCAGCCCAGGGACAGCCAATGAGCAGTTCTTC. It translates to CASSPGTANEQFF.

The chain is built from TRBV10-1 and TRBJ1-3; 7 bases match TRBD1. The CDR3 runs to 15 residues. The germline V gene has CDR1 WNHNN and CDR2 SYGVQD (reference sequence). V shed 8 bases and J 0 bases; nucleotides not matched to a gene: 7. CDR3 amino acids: CASFWDSSSGNTIYF. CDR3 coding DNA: TGCGCCAGCTTCTGGGACAGCAGCTCTGGAAACACCATATATTTT.

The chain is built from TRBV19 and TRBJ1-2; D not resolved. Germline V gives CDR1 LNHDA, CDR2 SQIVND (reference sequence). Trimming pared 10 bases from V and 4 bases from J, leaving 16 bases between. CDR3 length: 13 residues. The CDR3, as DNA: TGTGCCACTATGGGGTCGTTTCCCTATGGCTACACCTTC. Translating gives CATMGSFPYGYTF. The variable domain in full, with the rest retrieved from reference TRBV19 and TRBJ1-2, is DGGITQSPKYLFRKEGQNVTLSCEQNLNHDAMYWYRQDPGQGLRLIYYSQIVNDFQKGDIAEGYSVSREKKESFPLTVTSAQKNPTAFYLCATMGSFPYGYTFGSGTRLTVV.

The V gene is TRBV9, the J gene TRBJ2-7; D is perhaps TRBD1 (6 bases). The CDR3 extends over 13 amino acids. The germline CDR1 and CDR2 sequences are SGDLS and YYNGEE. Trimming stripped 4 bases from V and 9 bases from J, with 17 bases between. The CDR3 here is CASSPGDMSLQYF. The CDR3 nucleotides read TGTGCCAGCAGCCCTGGGGACATGTCACTGCAGTACTTC.

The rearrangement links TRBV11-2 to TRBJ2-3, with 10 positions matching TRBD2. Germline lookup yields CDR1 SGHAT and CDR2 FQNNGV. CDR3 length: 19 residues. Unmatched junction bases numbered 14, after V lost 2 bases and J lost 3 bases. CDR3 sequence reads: CASSLSRLPSGRLTDTQYF. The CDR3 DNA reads TGTGCCAGCAGCTTAAGCAGGTTGCCTAGCGGGAGATTGACAGATACGCAGTATTTT.

The CDR3 here is CASSIGTGDGYTF. The CDR3 DNA sequence: TGTGCCAGTAGTATCGGGACAGGGGATGGCTACACCTTC. The rearrangement uses TRBV19 and TRBJ1-2, with TRBD1 identical over 10 bases. The CDR3 length is 13 residues. Unmatched junction bases numbered 1, after V lost 3 bases and J lost 6 bases. Germline CDR1 reads LNHDA; CDR2 reads SQIVND (reference sequence). Full variable domain (rest looked up from reference TRBV19 and TRBJ1-2): DGGITQSPKYLFRKEGQNVTLSCEQNLNHDAMYWYRQDPGQGLRLIYYSQIVNDFQKGDIAEGYSVSREKKESFPLTVTSAQKNPTAFYLCASSIGTGDGYTFGSGTRLTVV.

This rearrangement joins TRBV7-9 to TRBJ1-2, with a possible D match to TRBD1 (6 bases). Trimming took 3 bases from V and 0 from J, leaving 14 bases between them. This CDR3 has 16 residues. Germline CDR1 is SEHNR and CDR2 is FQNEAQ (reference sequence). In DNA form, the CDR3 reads TGTGCCAGCAGCTTCTACAGGGACATTACTAACTATGGCTACACCTTC. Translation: CASSFYRDITNYGYTF.

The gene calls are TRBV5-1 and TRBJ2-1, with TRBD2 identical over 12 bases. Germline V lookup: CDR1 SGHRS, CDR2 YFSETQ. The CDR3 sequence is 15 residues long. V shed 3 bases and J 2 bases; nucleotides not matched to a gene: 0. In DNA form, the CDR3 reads TGCGCCAGCAGCTGGACTAGCGGGGCCTACAATGAGCAGTTCTTC. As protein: CASSWTSGAYNEQFF.

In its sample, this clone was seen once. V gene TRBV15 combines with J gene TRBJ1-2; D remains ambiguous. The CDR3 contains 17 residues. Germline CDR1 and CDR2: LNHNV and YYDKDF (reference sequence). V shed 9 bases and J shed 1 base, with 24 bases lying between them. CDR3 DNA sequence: TGTGCCACGAGCGAGCTATTATACGAGACGAGTAACTATGGCTACACCTTC. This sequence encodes CATSELLYETSNYGYTF.

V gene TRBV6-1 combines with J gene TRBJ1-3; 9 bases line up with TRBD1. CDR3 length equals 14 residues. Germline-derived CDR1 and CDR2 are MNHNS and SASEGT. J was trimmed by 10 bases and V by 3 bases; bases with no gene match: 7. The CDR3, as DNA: TGTGCCAGCAGTGACCGACAGGGGGTATGGACCATATATTTT. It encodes CASSDRQGVWTIYF.

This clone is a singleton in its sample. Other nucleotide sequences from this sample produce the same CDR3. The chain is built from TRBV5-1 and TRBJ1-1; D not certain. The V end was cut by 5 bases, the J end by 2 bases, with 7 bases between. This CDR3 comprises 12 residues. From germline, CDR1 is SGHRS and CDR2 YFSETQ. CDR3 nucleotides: TGCGCCAGCAGAGTCGGAAACACTGAAGCTTTCTTT. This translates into CASRVGNTEAFF.

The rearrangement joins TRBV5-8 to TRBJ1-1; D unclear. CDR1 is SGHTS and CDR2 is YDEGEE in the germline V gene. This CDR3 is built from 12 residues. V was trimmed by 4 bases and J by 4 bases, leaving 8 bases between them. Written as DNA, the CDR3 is TGTGCCAGCAGCACCCCCGGCACTGAAGCTTTCTTT. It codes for CASSTPGTEAFF.

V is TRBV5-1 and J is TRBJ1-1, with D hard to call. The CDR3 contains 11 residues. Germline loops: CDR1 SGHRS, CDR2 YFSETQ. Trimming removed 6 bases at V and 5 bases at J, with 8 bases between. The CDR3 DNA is TGCGCCAGCATATGGGGAACTGAAGCTTTCTTT. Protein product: CASIWGTEAFF.